This T cell receptor (beta chain) originates from a study of T cells after yellow fever vaccination (dated by TCRdb to about 2019). Notes on the research overall: Libraries from fractions with low cell numbers were prepared with the SMART-Seq v4 Ultra Low Input RNA kit. To track T-cell clones before and after primary and booster YFV17D yellow fever vaccination, bulk TCR alpha and beta repertoires were sequenced longitudinally. Blood samples were taken at several timepoints before and after primary and secondary immunization, and bulk PBMC replicates and cell subsets were isolated. The cohort comprised two healthy male donors, one aged 18 to 30 and one aged 30 to 39 years.

Including cysteine and phenylalanine, the CDR3 has 14 amino acids. The CDR3 DNA has 42 bases and is translated from base 1. Unmatched junction bases come to 6, with V trimmed by 9 bases and J by 1 base. In the germline V gene, CDR1 corresponds to MNHNS and CDR2 to SASEGT. Overall study outcomes, separate from this receptor: Computational filtering was required because FACS-sorted repertoires could contain abundant contaminating clonotypes from the bulk population. Because the study included only a couple of donors, the extent to which the findings can be generalized is limited. After the booster, most of the clones that had expanded following primary vaccination were detected again (almost 98% of CD4 and 80% to 90% of CD8), which suggests that memory was broadly maintained. The secondary T-cell response was weaker than the primary response but faster, peaking on day 5 instead of day 15. A small fraction of clonotypes appeared in both the CD4 and CD8 compartments, likely as a result of convergent recombination.

The treatment or condition label, read with the paper, signifies: live attenuated yellow fever vaccine strain. Two biological replicates of bulk PBMCs were collected at each blood-draw timepoint. PBMCs were isolated from peripheral blood using a standard Ficoll-Paque protocol. TriZol was used to extract RNA from bulk PBMCs, CD4 and CD8 fractions, and dextramer-positive and dextramer-negative fractions. Concerning this clonotype: This receptor's antigen is unknown. No per-base quality is available; no much larger clone lies one base away.

TCR cDNA was synthesized by 5'RACE template switching, which introduced a universal primer site and unique molecular identifiers. Priming of cDNA synthesis was performed from both the TCR alpha and TCR beta constant segments. Library amplification used two PCR steps, and the second PCR step added sample barcodes and sequencing adapters. Sequencing of libraries was done on Illumina HiSeq 2500 (2x100 bp) or NovaSeq (2x150 bp). The authors processed their data as follows. Demultiplexing of reads and collapsing into UMI consensus sequences were performed with MIGEC, and V(D)J alignment was carried out with MiXCR. Vaccine-responding clonotypes were defined with edgeR using replicate PBMC samples, requiring FDR below 0.01 and a log2 fold change above 5 up to day 15. Each bulk clonotype was labeled CD4 or CD8 based on which sequenced repertoire, CD4 or CD8, contained the clonotype at higher abundance. Using fastp trimming at Q25 and MiXCR clonotype assembly, TCRdb reanalyzed the public sequencing data and kept in-frame beta chains. Rows matching on CDR3 protein sequence are summarized as one entry with the most common DNA and genes. These V and J calls originate from TCRdb's pipeline instead of the authors' own analysis. The sample profile shows about 330,000 distinct CDR3 sequences; about 6.6% of them were found once. The ten largest make up over 15% of the sample.

Here the sequenced sample was PBMCs, taken approximately 47 days after the first yellow fever vaccination. This receptor chain uses TRBV6-1 and TRBJ1-5, with 7 junctional bases fitting TRBD1. This clonotype was obtained from a man aged 18 to 29 who received the YFV17D yellow fever vaccine. The CDR3 protein is CASRQGGSNQPQHF. The DNA sequence is TGTGCCAGTCGACAGGGTGGGAGCAATCAGCCCCAGCATTTT.